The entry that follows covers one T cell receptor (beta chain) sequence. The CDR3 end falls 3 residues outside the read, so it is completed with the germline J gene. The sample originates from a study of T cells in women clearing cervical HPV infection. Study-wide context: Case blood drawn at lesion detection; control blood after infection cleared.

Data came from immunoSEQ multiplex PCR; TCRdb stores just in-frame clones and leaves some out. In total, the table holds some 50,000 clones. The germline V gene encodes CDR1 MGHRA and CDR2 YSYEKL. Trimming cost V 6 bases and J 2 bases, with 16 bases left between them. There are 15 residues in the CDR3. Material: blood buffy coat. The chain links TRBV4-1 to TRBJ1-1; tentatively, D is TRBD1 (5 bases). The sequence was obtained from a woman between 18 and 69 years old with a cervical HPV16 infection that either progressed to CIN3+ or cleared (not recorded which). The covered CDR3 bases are TGCGCCAGCAGTCCGCGTGGGGCAGATAACACTGAA. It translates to CASSPRGADNTE. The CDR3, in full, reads CASSPRGADNTEAFF.